The 19 T cell receptor beta chains below come from one sample, sequenced in a study of cytomegalovirus exposure and HLA in healthy donors. The PCR ran on 60 Vbeta and 13 Jbeta primers. Profiled with immunoSEQ multiplex PCR; TCRdb holds only in-frame clones, not every one. The sample shows about 240,000 clones, about 77% of them seen only once. The sequenced sample consisted of PBMCs. These receptors came from a boy younger than 18 in good health and CMV-seronegative.

The chain combines TRBV6-1 with TRBJ2-7; 14 bases are shared with TRBD2. The CDR3 is 13 residues long. The germline V gene encodes CDR1 MNHNS and CDR2 SASEGT. After removal of 8 bases from V and 4 bases from J, the junction contained 1 base not matched to a gene. The CDR3 DNA is TGTGCCAGCGGGACTAGCGGGAGTTACGAGCAGTACTTC. This gives the protein CASGTSGSYEQYF.

The chain has TRBV6-1 and TRBJ1-3; 9 bases fit TRBD1. The germline V gene has CDR1 MNHNS and CDR2 SASEGT. Losses at the gene ends were 0 bases for V and 3 bases for J; bases not matched to a gene: 6. The CDR3 has 17 residues. CDR3 region: CASSEAYNRGLGNTIYF. CDR3 in DNA: TGTGCCAGCAGTGAAGCGTACAACAGGGGGCTTGGAAACACCATATATTTT.

This chain links TRBV30 with TRBJ1-3, with D tentatively TRBD1 (6 bases). The ends were cut back, 3 bases at V and 2 bases at J, with 14 bases in the middle. CDR1 GTSNPN and CDR2 SVGIG come from the germline V gene (reference sequence). The CDR3 extends over 15 amino acids. CDR3 in DNA: TGTGCCTGGAGGGAAACAGGGACAACTGGAAACACCATATATTTT. Translating gives CAWRETGTTGNTIYF.

This chain uses TRBV4-2 with TRBJ2-1, with 10 bases that match TRBD2. Unmatched junction bases numbered 2, after V lost 1 base and J lost 5 bases. Germline V lookup: CDR1 LGHNA, CDR2 YNFKEQ. CDR3 size: 15 residues. In DNA, the CDR3 is TGTGCCAGCAGCCAAGTGCTAGCGGGGGACAATGAGCAGTTCTTC. It encodes CASSQVLAGDNEQFF.

The chain joins TRBV19 to TRBJ1-5; D not certain. CDR1 and CDR2 (germline): LNHDA, SQIVND (reference sequence). The CDR3 is 11 residues long. The ends were cut back, 9 bases at V and 6 bases at J, with 9 bases in the middle. CDR3 sequence: CARRGSQPQHF. The CDR3 nucleotides are TGTGCCAGACGAGGGAGTCAGCCCCAGCATTTT.

The chain links TRBV11-3 to TRBJ1-1; D possibly corresponds to TRBD1 (5 bases). V dropped 3 bases and J dropped 11 bases, with 10 bases sitting between them. This CDR3 spans 11 amino acids. The germline gives CDR1 SGHNT, CDR2 YENEEA. The CDR3 sequence is CASSLAGMAFF. The CDR3 region has the DNA TGTGCCAGCAGCTTGGCAGGGATGGCTTTCTTT.

Details on this clone: No DNA is shown, since the ends of the CDR3 on it are uncertain; the CDR3 is the one TCRdb lists. The chain employs TRBV4-1 and TRBJ2-5; the table assigns TRBD1, which was not confirmed against the DNA. Germline CDR1 reads MGHRA; CDR2 reads YSYEKL. The CDR3 comprises 16 residues, both ends counted. CDR3 region: CASSQVGGGISYEQYF.

This chain joins TRBV2 and TRBJ2-4; 14 positions agree with TRBD2. Trimming at V came to 9 bases and at J to 1 base, leaving 14 bases not matched to a gene. The CDR3 extends over 19 amino acids. Germline V gene sequence: CDR1 SNHLY, CDR2 FYNNEI. As DNA, the CDR3 is TGTGCCAGTCGGCGGGGACTAGCGGGGGTCAAGGGGGCCAAAAACATTCAGTACTTC. This encodes CASRRGLAGVKGAKNIQYF.

J is TRBJ2-3 and V is TRBV5-6; possibly TRBD2 for D (6 bases). This CDR3 spans 16 amino acids. V was clipped by 3 bases and J by 5 bases, with 19 bases between them. Germline assignment: CDR1 SGHDT and CDR2 YYEEEE. CDR3 coding DNA: TGTGCCAGCAGCTGGGGGTCTGGCCAGGGAGGAGATACGCAGTATTTT. Amino acid sequence: CASSWGSGQGGDTQYF.

The gene calls are TRBV30 and TRBJ1-4, with a possible D match to TRBD1 (5 bases). Trimming removed 2 bases from V and 10 bases from J, with 17 bases in between. The CDR3 has 14 amino acids. Per the germline V gene, CDR1 is GTSNPN and CDR2 is SVGIG (reference sequence). CDR3 DNA: TGTGCCTGGAGTTTAGGGCAGGGCGAAGGAAAACTGTTTTTT. Translation: CAWSLGQGEGKLFF.

The rearrangement joins TRBV18 to TRBJ1-5, with 10 nucleotides matching TRBD1. The V segment lost 5 bases and the J segment 3 bases; nucleotides outside the gene matches: 1. This CDR3 contains 14 residues. The germline V gene has CDR1 KGHSH and CDR2 LQKENI. CDR3 coding DNA: TGTGCCAGCTCAGGGACAGGGGCCAATCAGCCCCAGCATTTT. Translated, it gives CASSGTGANQPQHF.

The chain couples TRBV5-4 to TRBJ1-1, with 9 bases fitting TRBD1. The CDR3 contains 14 residues. Per germline, CDR1 SGHNT and CDR2 YYREEE (reference sequence). The V and J ends lost 0 bases and 10 bases, in that order; junction bases with no gene match: 7. Written as DNA, the CDR3 is TGTGCCAGCAGCTTGGGGCCGGGACAGGGAGGAGCTTTCTTT. Its translation: CASSLGPGQGGAFF.

This clone came up a few times. The chain links TRBV15 to TRBJ1-4, with 8 bases lining up with TRBD1. Germline values: CDR1 LNHNV, CDR2 YYDKDF (reference sequence). V shed 5 bases and J 6 bases; nucleotides not matched to a gene: 8. This CDR3 comprises 15 residues. For the CDR3, the DNA is TGTGCCACCAGCGGACGGACAGGGCGTTATGAAAAACTGTTTTTT. It yields the protein CATSGRTGRYEKLFF. The full variable domain, its missing parts supplied by reference TRBV15 and TRBJ1-4, is DAMVIQNPRYQVTQFGKPVTLSCSQTLNHNVMYWYQQKSSQAPKLLFHYYDKDFNNEADTPDNFQSRRPNTSFCFLDIRSPGLGDTAMYLCATSGRTGRYEKLFFGSGTQLSVL.

The chain employs TRBV7-2 and TRBJ2-1; 7 bases agree with TRBD2. CDR1 is SGHTA and CDR2 is FQGNSA in the germline V gene. The CDR3 has 16 amino acids. The junction had 8 bases not matched to a gene; V was cut back by 3 bases and J by 3 bases. The CDR3 here is CASSFAAGLNYNEQFF. For the CDR3, the DNA is TGTGCCAGCAGCTTCGCAGCGGGACTAAACTACAATGAGCAGTTCTTC.

The rearrangement uses TRBV11-2 and TRBJ2-7, with 11 bases fitting TRBD1. J gave up 3 bases and V 5 bases, and 3 bases lay outside the gene matches. The CDR3 has 14 amino acids. CDR1 is SGHAT and CDR2 is FQNNGV in the germline V gene. The CDR3 DNA reads as TGTGCCAGCAGCCCGGGGACAGGGGGCTACGAGCAGTACTTC. This codes for CASSPGTGGYEQYF.

This chain uses TRBV11-3 with TRBJ1-1, with 9 nucleotides matching TRBD1. J gave up 5 bases and V 3 bases, and 4 bases lay outside the gene matches. Germline assignment: CDR1 SGHNT and CDR2 YENEEA. CDR3 length: 14 residues. CDR3 sequence: CASSFGTGNTEAFF. As DNA, the CDR3 is TGTGCCAGCAGCTTCGGGACAGGGAATACTGAAGCTTTCTTT.

This chain links TRBV5-6 with TRBJ1-5, with TRBD1 identical over 7 bases. V was clipped by 1 base and J by 7 bases; unmatched bases: 5. The CDR3 consists of 14 residues. Germline V gene sequence: CDR1 SGHDT, CDR2 YYEEEE. The CDR3 is CASSLRQGDQPQHF. The CDR3 DNA sequence: TGTGCCAGCAGCTTGAGGCAGGGGGACCAGCCCCAGCATTTT.

V usage is TRBV6-5 and J usage is TRBJ2-7; TRBD1 agrees at 10 bases. CDR3 length: 14 residues. Losses at the gene ends were 7 bases for V and 2 bases for J; bases not matched to a gene: 5. Germline CDR1 and CDR2: MNHEY and SVGAGI. The CDR3 here is CASTADRGTYEQYF. The CDR3 DNA follows: TGTGCCAGCACCGCGGACAGGGGGACCTACGAGCAGTACTTC.

The chain is built from TRBV6-6 and TRBJ1-4; the D gene is possibly TRBD1 (5 bases). Germline CDR1 is MNHNY and CDR2 is SVGAGI (reference sequence). With 6 bases removed from V and 6 bases from J, the gap between germline ends came to 17 bases. The CDR3 is 15 amino acids. CDR3 sequence: CASSYPPDNYEKLFF. The CDR3 DNA sequence: TGTGCCAGCAGCTACCCCCCGGACAACTATGAAAAACTGTTTTTT.